Below, 14 T cell receptor beta chains from the same sample are listed, as sequenced in a study of shared clonotypes between healthy human individuals. This table comes from immunoSEQ multiplex PCR, and its TCRdb copy is limited to in-frame clones, with some not included. The sample contains about 1 million clones, roughly 75% of which appear only once. The sequenced sample consisted of memory CD4+ T cells sorted from blood. Specified subset: CD45RA-negative fraction. Receptors were obtained from a man aged 18-30 years in good health.

The rearrangement joins TRBV30 to TRBJ2-4, with no clear D. The germline V and J ends were trimmed by 1 base and 0 bases, with 7 bases remaining between them. The germline V gene encodes CDR1 GTSNPN and CDR2 SVGIG (reference sequence). This CDR3 is 14 amino acids long. The CDR3 coding sequence is TGTGCCTGGAGTGGAGAACTAGCCAAAAACATTCAGTACTTC. This sequence encodes CAWSGELAKNIQYF.

The chain recombines TRBV5-5 with TRBJ2-5, with 14 bases fitting TRBD2. The germline CDR1 and CDR2 sequences are SGHKS and YYEKEE (reference sequence). CDR3 size: 16 residues. The J segment lost 4 bases and the V segment lost 1 base, leaving 3 bases of the junction unmatched. The CDR3 DNA sequence: TGTGCCAGCAGCTTGCACGGACTAGCGGGGGGAGAGACCCAGTACTTC. Its translation is CASSLHGLAGGETQYF.

The V and J genes are TRBV2 and TRBJ2-3; possible D gene TRBD1, 6 bases. CDR3 length equals 15 residues. Looked up from germline, CDR1 is SNHLY and CDR2 is FYNNEI. V lost 8 bases and J 0 bases, leaving 15 bases between the germline ends. In DNA, the CDR3 is TGTGCCAGCTGCAGGGGAGCGGCTAGCACAGATACGCAGTATTTT. This encodes CASCRGAASTDTQYF.

The chain uses TRBV5-1 and TRBJ2-4; perhaps TRBD2 as D (6 bases). This CDR3 spans 13 amino acids. V was pared by 4 bases and J by 7 bases, with 12 bases between. CDR1 is SGHRS, CDR2 YFSETQ, per germline. The CDR3 sequence is CASSLGTPNIQYF. For the CDR3, the DNA is TGCGCCAGCAGCCTCGGGACTCCTAACATTCAGTACTTC.

This chain joins TRBV11-2 and TRBJ2-1; 7 nucleotides align to TRBD1. This CDR3 comprises 17 residues. Trimming cost V 0 bases and J 4 bases; bases outside gene matches: 9. CDR1 and CDR2 (germline): SGHAT, FQNNGV. DNA of the CDR3: TGTGCCAGCAGCTTAGACGTGCTTACAGGGGATTACAATGAGCAGTTCTTC. Translated, it gives CASSLDVLTGDYNEQFF.

This clone has just one count. The rearrangement uses TRBV6-1 and TRBJ2-1; no clear D. The CDR3 is 13 residues long. Germline V CDR1 and CDR2: MNHNS, SASEGT. The V end lost 7 bases, the J end lost 3 bases, and 10 bases lay between the germline ends. The CDR3 sequence: CASNQPGYNEQFF. The CDR3 DNA follows: TGTGCCAGCAATCAGCCAGGCTACAATGAGCAGTTCTTC.

This clone was counted a single time. The chain combines TRBV9 with TRBJ1-2, with 8 nucleotides matching TRBD1. V trimming: 3 bases; J trimming: 6 bases; junction bases outside the gene matches: 7. The CDR3 totals 14 residues. Germline CDR1 and CDR2: SGDLS and YYNGEE. The CDR3 nucleotides read TGTGCCAGCAGCGAAACAGGGGGATGGAATGGCTACACCTTC. Protein product: CASSETGGWNGYTF.

The chain links TRBV6-1 to TRBJ2-1, with 8 bases lining up with TRBD2. J lost 4 bases, V lost 5 bases, and 7 bases had no gene match. Germline lookup yields CDR1 MNHNS and CDR2 SASEGT. The CDR3 length is 15 residues. CDR3 residues: CASSLPGTRYNEQFF. The DNA for the CDR3 is TGTGCCAGCAGTCTCCCCGGGACTAGATACAATGAGCAGTTCTTC.

The sample holds one count of this clone. The chain carries TRBV2 and TRBJ2-3; no clear D gene. Deletions cut 6 bases from V and 0 bases from J, with 7 bases between. The CDR3 spans 13 residues. Germline CDR1 and CDR2: SNHLY and FYNNEI. This chain's CDR3 is CASRIPSTDTQYF. As DNA, the CDR3 is TGTGCCAGCAGGATCCCTAGCACAGATACGCAGTATTTT.

This rearrangement joins TRBV7-9 to TRBJ2-5, with D maybe TRBD2 (5 bases). The CDR3 consists of 11 residues. The germline V gene encodes CDR1 SEHNR and CDR2 FQNEAQ (reference sequence). V was pared by 1 base and J by 10 bases, with 7 bases between. CDR3 nucleotide sequence: TGTGCCAGCAGCTTAGGGGGAGACCAGTACTTC. This translates into CASSLGGDQYF.

This clone occurred many times. The J gene is TRBJ1-2, the V gene TRBV7-2, with TRBD1 matching 8 bases. V lost 4 bases, J lost 0 bases, and 1 base stayed unmatched. CDR1 SGHTA and CDR2 FQGNSA come from the germline V gene. The CDR3 consists of 14 residues. CDR3: CASSSDRANYGYTF. DNA of the CDR3: TGTGCCAGCAGCTCGGACAGGGCTAACTATGGCTACACCTTC.

The chain is built from TRBV2 and TRBJ1-4; perhaps TRBD1 as D (5 bases). CDR1 and CDR2 (germline): SNHLY, FYNNEI. This CDR3 comprises 14 residues. Trimming stripped 4 bases from V and 8 bases from J, with 14 bases between. The CDR3 nucleotides are TGTGCCAGCAGTGCGGGACGGGGGATAGAAAAACTGTTTTTT. It encodes CASSAGRGIEKLFF.

Worth noting for this clone: Distinct nucleotide sequences in the sample also encode this CDR3. The chain uses TRBV19 and TRBJ2-1; no clear D gene. V gave up 7 bases and J gave up 8 bases, with 9 bases separating them. CDR1 is LNHDA and CDR2 is SQIVND in the germline V gene (reference sequence). The CDR3 covers 11 residues. The CDR3 DNA reads TGTGCCAGTACCCTAAGGGATGAGCAGTTCTTC. Translating it yields CASTLRDEQFF.

The chain carries TRBV9 and TRBJ2-1, with 8 positions matching TRBD2. The CDR3 length is 18 residues. With 4 bases clipped from V and 9 bases from J, the junction kept 21 bases outside the gene matches. Germline-derived CDR1 and CDR2 are SGDLS and YYNGEE. The CDR3 region has the DNA TGTGCCAGCAGCCTCCAGCCGGGACTAGATGTGGGGGCGGTTGAGCAGTTCTTC. This codes for CASSLQPGLDVGAVEQFF.